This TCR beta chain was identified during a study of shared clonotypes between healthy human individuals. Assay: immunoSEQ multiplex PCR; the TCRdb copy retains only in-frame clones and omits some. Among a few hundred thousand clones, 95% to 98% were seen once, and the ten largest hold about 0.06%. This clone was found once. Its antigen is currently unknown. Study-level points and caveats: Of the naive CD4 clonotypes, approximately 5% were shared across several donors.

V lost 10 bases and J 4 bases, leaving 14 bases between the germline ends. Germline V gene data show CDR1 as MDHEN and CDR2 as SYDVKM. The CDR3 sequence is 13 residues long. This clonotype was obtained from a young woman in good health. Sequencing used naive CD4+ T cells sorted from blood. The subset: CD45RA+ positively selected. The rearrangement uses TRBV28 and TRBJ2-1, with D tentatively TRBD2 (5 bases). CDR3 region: CAINGNSYNEQFF. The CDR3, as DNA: TGTGCCATCAACGGGAACTCATACAATGAGCAGTTCTTC. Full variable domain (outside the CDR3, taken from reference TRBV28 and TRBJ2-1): DVKVTQSSRYLVKRTGEKVFLECVQDMDHENMFWYRQDPGLGLRLIYFSYDVKMKEKGDIPEGYSVSREKKERFSLILESASTNQTSMYLCAINGNSYNEQFFGPGTRLTVL.